This T cell receptor beta chain was identified during a study of blood T cell repertoires in COVID-19. Whole-study context: The origin of the acute and convalescent COVID-19 samples was the United States, Italy and Spain.

Clones were sequenced by immunoSEQ multiplex PCR, and TCRdb holds only the in-frame ones, with some missing. The sample holds 300,000 to 350,000 clones, about 90% seen once. CDR1 SGHDN and CDR2 FVKESK come from the germline V gene. The CDR3 consists of 12 residues. V was clipped by 0 bases and J by 7 bases, with 6 bases between them. Sample: PBMCs or T cells enriched from blood (not recorded which). This clonotype was sampled from a woman under 30 with acute COVID-19. The V call is TRBV14, the J call TRBJ2-5; possible D gene TRBD1, 5 bases. The CDR3 sequence is CASSQDQGTQYF. CDR3 in DNA: TGTGCCAGCAGCCAAGATCAGGGGACCCAGTACTTC.